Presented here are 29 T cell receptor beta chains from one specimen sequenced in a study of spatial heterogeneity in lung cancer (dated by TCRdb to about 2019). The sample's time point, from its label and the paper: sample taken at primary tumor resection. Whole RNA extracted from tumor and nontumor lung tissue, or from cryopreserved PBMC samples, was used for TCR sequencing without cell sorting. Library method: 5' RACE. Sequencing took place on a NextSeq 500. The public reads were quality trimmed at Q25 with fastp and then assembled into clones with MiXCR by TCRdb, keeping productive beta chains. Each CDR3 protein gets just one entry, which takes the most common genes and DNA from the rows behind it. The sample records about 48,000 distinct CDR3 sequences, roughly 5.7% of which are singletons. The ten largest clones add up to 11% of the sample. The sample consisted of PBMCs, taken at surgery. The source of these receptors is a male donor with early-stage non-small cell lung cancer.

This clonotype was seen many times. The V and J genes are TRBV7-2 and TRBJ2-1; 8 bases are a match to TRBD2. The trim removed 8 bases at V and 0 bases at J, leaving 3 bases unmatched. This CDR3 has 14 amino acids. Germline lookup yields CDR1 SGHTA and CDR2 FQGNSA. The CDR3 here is CASAGGGSYNEQFF. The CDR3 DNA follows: TGTGCCAGCGCCGGGGGGGGCTCCTACAATGAGCAGTTCTTC.

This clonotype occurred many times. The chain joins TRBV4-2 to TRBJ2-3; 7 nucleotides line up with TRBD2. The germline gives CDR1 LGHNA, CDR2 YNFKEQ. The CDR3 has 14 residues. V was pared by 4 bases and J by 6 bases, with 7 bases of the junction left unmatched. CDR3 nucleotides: TGTGCCAGCAGCCGGGTCGGGGGGTTGGATACGCAGTATTTT. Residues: CASSRVGGLDTQYF.

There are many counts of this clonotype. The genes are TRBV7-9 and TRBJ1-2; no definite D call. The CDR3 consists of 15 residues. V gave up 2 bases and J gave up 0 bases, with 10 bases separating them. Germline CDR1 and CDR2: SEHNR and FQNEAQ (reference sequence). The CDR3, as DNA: TGTGCCAGCAGCTTACAGAGGAGCCCTAACTATGGCTACACCTTC. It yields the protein CASSLQRSPNYGYTF.

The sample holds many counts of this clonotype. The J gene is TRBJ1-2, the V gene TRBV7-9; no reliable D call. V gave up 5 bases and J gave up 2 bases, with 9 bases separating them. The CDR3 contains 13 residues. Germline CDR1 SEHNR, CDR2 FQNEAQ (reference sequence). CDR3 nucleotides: TGTGCCAGCAGCCGGACCGGAAACTATGGCTACACCTTC. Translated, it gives CASSRTGNYGYTF. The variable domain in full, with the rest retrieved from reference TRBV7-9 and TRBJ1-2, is DTGVSQNPRHKITKRGQNVTFRCDPISEHNRLYWYRQTLGQGPEFLTYFQNEAQLEKSRLLSDRFSAERPKGSFSTLEIQRTEQGDSAMYLCASSRTGNYGYTFGSGTRLTVV.

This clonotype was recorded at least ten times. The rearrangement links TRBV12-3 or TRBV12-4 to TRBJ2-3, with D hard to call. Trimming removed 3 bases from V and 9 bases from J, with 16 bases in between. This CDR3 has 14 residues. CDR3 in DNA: TGTGCCAGCAGTTTGGTAGCACGGCCGGACACGCAGTATTTT. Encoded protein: CASSLVARPDTQYF.

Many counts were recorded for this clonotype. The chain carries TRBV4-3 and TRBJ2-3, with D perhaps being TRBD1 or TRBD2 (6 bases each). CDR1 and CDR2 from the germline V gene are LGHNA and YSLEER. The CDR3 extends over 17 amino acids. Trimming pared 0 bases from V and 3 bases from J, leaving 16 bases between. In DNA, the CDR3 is TGCGCCAGCAGCCAAGATTCAGGAGGGGGTAGGACAGATACGCAGTATTTT. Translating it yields CASSQDSGGGRTDTQYF.

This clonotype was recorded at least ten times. The CDR3 sequence is CASSIHSGSNEQFF. The CDR3, as DNA: TGTGCCAGTAGTATCCATAGCGGGAGTAATGAGCAGTTCTTC. This chain connects TRBV19 to TRBJ2-1; 9 bases are shared with TRBD2. In germline, CDR1 is LNHDA, CDR2 SQIVND (reference sequence). The CDR3 totals 14 residues. V lost 3 bases, J lost 7 bases, and 4 bases stayed unmatched.

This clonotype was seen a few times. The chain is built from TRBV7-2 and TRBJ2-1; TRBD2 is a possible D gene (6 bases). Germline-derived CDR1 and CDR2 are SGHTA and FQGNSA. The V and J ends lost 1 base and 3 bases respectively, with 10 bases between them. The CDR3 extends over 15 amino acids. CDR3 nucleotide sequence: TGTGCCAGCAGCTTAGAGGCGGGACTCTACAATGAGCAGTTCTTC. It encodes CASSLEAGLYNEQFF.

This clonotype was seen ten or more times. CDR3 residues: CASSQDLFQPQHF. DNA for the CDR3: TGCGCCAGCAGCCAAGATTTATTTCAGCCCCAGCATTTT. This chain joins TRBV4-1 and TRBJ1-5; D remains ambiguous. This CDR3 contains 13 residues. Germline CDR1 and CDR2: MGHRA and YSYEKL. With 0 bases removed from V and 6 bases from J, the gap between germline ends came to 6 bases.

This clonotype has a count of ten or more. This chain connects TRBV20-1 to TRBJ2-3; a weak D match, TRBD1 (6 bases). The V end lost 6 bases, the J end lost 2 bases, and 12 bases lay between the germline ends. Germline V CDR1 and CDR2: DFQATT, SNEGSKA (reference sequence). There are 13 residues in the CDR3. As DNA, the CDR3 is TGCAGTGCCAAAGACAGGTTCACAGATACGCAGTATTTT. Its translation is CSAKDRFTDTQYF.

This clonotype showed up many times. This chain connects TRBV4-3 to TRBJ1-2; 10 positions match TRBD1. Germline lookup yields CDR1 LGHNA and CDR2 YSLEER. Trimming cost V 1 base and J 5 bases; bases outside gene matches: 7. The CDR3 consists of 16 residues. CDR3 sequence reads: CASSQGAGTGEYGYTF. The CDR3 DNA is TGCGCCAGCAGCCAAGGGGCCGGGACAGGGGAGTATGGCTACACCTTC.

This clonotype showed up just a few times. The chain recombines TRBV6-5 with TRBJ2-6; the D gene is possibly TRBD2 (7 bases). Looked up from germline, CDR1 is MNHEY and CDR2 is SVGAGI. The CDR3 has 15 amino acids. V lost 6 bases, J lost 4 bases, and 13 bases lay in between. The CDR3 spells CASSRGAEGANVLTF. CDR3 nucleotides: TGTGCCAGCAGCCGGGGGGCGGAAGGGGCCAACGTCCTGACTTTC.

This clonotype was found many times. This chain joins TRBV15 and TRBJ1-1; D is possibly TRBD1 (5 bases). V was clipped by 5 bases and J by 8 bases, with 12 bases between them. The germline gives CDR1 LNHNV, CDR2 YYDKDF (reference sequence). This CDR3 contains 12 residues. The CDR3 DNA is TGTGCCACCAGCGGGGGACTGCTCGAAGCTTTCTTT. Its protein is CATSGGLLEAFF. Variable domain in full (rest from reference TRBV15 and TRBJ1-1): DAMVIQNPRYQVTQFGKPVTLSCSQTLNHNVMYWYQQKSSQAPKLLFHYYDKDFNNEADTPDNFQSRRPNTSFCFLDIRSPGLGDTAMYLCATSGGLLEAFFGQGTRLTVV.

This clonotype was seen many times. CDR3 sequence (DNA): TGTGCCAGCAGCCCGGGACAGACCCACGAGCAGTACTTC. Translation: CASSPGQTHEQYF. The genes are TRBV7-6 and TRBJ2-7, with 7 positions matching TRBD1. Germline V gene sequence: CDR1 SGHVS, CDR2 FNYEAQ. The CDR3 totals 13 residues. J gave up 5 bases and V 5 bases, and 6 bases lay outside the gene matches.

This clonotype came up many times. This chain's CDR3 is CASLRRAGETQYF. The CDR3 DNA is TGTGCCAGCCTTAGGAGGGCGGGCGAGACCCAGTACTTC. The chain combines TRBV12-3 or TRBV12-4 with TRBJ2-5, with TRBD2 as a possible D gene (6 bases). Trimming left V 8 bases short and J 5 bases short, with 15 bases between. The CDR3 consists of 13 residues.

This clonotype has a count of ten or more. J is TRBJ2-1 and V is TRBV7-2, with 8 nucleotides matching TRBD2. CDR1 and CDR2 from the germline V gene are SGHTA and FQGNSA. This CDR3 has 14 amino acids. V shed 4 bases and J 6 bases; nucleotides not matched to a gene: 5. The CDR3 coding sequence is TGTGCCAGCAGCTCGACCGGGACTAGCAATGAGCAGTTCTTC. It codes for CASSSTGTSNEQFF.

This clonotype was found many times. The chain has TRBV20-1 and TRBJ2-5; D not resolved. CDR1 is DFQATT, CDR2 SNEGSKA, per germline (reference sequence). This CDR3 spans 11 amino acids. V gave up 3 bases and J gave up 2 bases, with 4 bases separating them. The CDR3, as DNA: TGCAGTGCTAGTCCTCAAGAGACCCAGTACTTC. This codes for CSASPQETQYF.

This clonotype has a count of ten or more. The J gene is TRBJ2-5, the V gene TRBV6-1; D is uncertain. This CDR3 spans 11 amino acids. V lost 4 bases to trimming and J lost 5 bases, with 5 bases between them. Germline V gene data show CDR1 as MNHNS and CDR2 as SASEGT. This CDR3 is CASSGWETQYF. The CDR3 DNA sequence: TGTGCCAGCAGTGGGTGGGAGACCCAGTACTTC.

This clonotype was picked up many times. The CDR3 coding sequence is TGTGCCATCAGTGAGTATGAGGGAACCACTGAAGCTTTCTTT. Translation gives CAISEYEGTTEAFF. The chain employs TRBV10-3 and TRBJ1-1; D remains unclear. Trimming shortened V by 1 base and J by 4 bases, and 10 bases separated the two germline ends. This CDR3 comprises 14 residues. Looked up from germline, CDR1 is ENHRY and CDR2 is SYGVKD.

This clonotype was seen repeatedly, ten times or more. The CDR3 reads CATSRGIPGNVGETQYF. The CDR3 coding sequence is TGTGCCACCAGCAGAGGGATTCCGGGGAACGTAGGAGAGACCCAGTACTTC. The chain has TRBV15 and TRBJ2-5; possibly TRBD2 for D (5 bases). CDR1 and CDR2 from the germline V gene are LNHNV and YYDKDF (reference sequence). This CDR3 is 17 amino acids long. V was pared by 1 base and J by 4 bases, with 19 bases between.

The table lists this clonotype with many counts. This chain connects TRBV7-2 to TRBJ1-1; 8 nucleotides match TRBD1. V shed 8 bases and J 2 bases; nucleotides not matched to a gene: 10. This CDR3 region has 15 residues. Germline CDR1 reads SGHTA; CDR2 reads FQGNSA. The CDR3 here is CASGPGTGGNTEAFF. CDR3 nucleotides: TGTGCCAGCGGCCCCGGTACAGGGGGAAACACTGAAGCTTTCTTT.

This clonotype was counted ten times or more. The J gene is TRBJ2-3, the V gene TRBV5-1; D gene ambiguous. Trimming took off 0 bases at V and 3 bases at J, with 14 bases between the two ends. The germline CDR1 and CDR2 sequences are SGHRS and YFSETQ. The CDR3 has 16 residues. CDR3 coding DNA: TGCGCCAGCAGCTTGGAACCCGGTGAAGGGACAGATACGCAGTATTTT. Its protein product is CASSLEPGEGTDTQYF.

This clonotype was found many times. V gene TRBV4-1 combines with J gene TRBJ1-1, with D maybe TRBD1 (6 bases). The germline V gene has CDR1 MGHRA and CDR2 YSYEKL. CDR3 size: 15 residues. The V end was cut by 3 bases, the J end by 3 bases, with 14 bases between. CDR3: CASSQGQQMDTEAFF. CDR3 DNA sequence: TGCGCCAGCAGCCAGGGACAACAAATGGACACTGAAGCTTTCTTT.

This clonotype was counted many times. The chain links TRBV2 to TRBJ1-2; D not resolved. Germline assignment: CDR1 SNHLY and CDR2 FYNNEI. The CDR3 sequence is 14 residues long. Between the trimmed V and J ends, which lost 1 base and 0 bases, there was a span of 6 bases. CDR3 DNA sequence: TGTGCCAGCAGTGAAGGGACTACTAACTATGGCTACACCTTC. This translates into CASSEGTTNYGYTF.

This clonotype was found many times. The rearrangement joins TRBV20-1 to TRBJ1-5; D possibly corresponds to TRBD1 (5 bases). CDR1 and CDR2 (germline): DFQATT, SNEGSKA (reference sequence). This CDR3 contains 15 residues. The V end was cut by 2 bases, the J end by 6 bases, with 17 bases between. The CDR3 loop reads CSARRGFGDAQPQHF. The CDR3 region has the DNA TGCAGTGCTAGACGGGGTTTCGGGGACGCTCAGCCCCAGCATTTT.

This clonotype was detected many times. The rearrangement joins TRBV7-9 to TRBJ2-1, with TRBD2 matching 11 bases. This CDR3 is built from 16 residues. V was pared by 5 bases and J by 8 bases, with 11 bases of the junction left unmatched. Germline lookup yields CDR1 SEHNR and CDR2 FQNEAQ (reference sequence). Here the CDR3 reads CASSRLAGGPGDEQFF. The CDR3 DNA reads TGTGCCAGCAGCCGTTTAGCGGGAGGGCCGGGCGATGAGCAGTTCTTC.

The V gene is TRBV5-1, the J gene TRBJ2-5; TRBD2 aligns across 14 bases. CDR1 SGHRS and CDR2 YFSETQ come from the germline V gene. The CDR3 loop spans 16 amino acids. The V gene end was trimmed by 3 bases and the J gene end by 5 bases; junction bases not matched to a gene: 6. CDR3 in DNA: TGCGCCAGCAGCTGGACTAGCGGGAGGTCGATGGAGACCCAGTACTTC. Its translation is CASSWTSGRSMETQYF.

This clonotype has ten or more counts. CDR3 sequence reads: CASSLGTSGKEKFF. CDR3 DNA sequence: TGTGCCAGCAGCTTAGGGACTAGCGGGAAGGAGAAGTTCTTC. V is TRBV7-2 and J is TRBJ2-1, with TRBD2 identical over 12 bases. CDR1 is SGHTA and CDR2 is FQGNSA in the germline V gene. The CDR3 totals 14 residues. Trimming removed 1 base from V and 14 bases from J; junction bases left unmatched: 6.

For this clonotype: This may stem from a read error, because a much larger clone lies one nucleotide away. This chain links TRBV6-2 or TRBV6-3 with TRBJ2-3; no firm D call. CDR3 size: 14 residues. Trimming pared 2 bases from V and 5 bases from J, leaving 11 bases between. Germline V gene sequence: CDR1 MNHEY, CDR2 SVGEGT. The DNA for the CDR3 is TGTGCCAGCAGTTACATCCAGCCGGTAGATACGCAGTATTTT. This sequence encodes CASSYIQPVDTQYF.